Listed below are T cell receptor beta chains from one sample, sequenced in a study of T cells in Graves' hyperthyroidism and ophthalmopathy. Each CDR3 protein gets one entry after TCRdb re-called the multiplex PCR reads with MiXCR. The sample shows around 300,000 distinct CDR3 sequences, 22% of them seen only once. Sequenced sample: blood. The receptor set was obtained from a man aged 30 to 45 with Graves' ophthalmopathy. The CDR3 runs from the conserved cysteine through the conserved F or W. D genes are given only for firm matches. Not all rows give a size; the values are once, few, many and, for expanded clones, a class.

j_call,d_call,clone_size,v_call,cdr3_nt,cdr3_aa
TRBJ2-7,TRBD2,many,TRBV7-9,TGTGCCAGCAGCAAAAGCGGGAGCTACGAGCAGTACTTC,CASSKSGSYEQYF
TRBJ2-2,TRBD2,.,TRBV19,TGTGCCAGTAGTAATGGGGGACTAGCGGGAGGAACCGGGGAGCTGTTTTTT,CASSNGGLAGGTGELFF
TRBJ1-2,.,many,TRBV2,TGTGCCAGCAGTGCTGACCTTAACTATGGCTACACCTTC,CASSADLNYGYTF
TRBJ2-1,.,few,TRBV2,TGTGCCAGCAGTGGGCCGGGACCCAAGTTCTTC,CASSGPGPKFF
TRBJ1-4,.,.,TRBV11-2,TGTGCCAGCAGCTACACCCCGCAGAGTGAAAAACTGTTTTTT,CASSYTPQSEKLFF
TRBJ2-3,.,few,TRBV19,TGTGCCAGTATGCGCGGAGGGTACAGCACAGATACGCAGTATTTT,CASMRGGYSTDTQYF
TRBJ1-1,.,.,TRBV11-1,TGTGCCAGCACCTTATTCAGGAGGGCTGAAGCTTTCTTT,CASTLFRRAEAFF
TRBJ2-3,TRBD2,few,TRBV5-1,TGCGCCAGCAGCTTGAGCCCCAGGACTAGCGGAAGCACAGATACGCAGTATTTT,CASSLSPRTSGSTDTQYF
TRBJ2-5,.,many,TRBV7-9,TGTGCCAGCAGCTTAGAGAGGGGACGCCAAGAGACCCAGTACTTC,CASSLERGRQETQYF
TRBJ2-5,TRBD2,few,TRBV9,TGTGCCAGCAGCGAAGGACTAGCGGGAGACCGAGAGACCCAGTACTTC,CASSEGLAGDRETQYF
TRBJ2-7,.,.,TRBV6-1,TGTGCCAGCAGTCGGGCCCTCCTTAGCGTATACGAGCAGTACTTC,CASSRALLSVYEQYF
TRBJ2-1,.,few,TRBV5-1,TGCGCCAGCAGCCCCCCTCGGGGTGTGACGGACAATGAGCAGTTCTTC,CASSPPRGVTDNEQFF
TRBJ1-4,.,few,TRBV30,TGTGCCTGGAGTCAGAACCTCGGTGAAAAACTGTTTTTT,CAWSQNLGEKLFF
TRBJ2-1,.,many,TRBV20-1,TGCAGTGCTAGCGGGGGTCACAATGAGCAGTTCTTC,CSASGGHNEQFF
TRBJ2-7,TRBD1,many,TRBV30,TGTGCCTGGGGTACACAGGGGGCGGGTGAGCAGTACTTC,CAWGTQGAGEQYF
TRBJ2-3,.,.,TRBV9,TGTGCCAGCAGCGTAGGGGCCAACAGGGGCACAGATACGCAGTATTTT,CASSVGANRGTDTQYF
TRBJ2-3,.,.,TRBV12-3/TRBV12-4,TGTGCCAGCAGTTTACGGCGGTTGAACCTAAGGGCACCAGATACGCAGTATTTT,CASSLRRLNLRAPDTQYF
TRBJ1-1,.,.,TRBV7-9,TGTGCCAGCAGCATTGACAGTAACACTGAAGCTTTCTTT,CASSIDSNTEAFF
TRBJ2-7,TRBD1,many,TRBV12-3/TRBV12-4,TGTGCCAGCAGTGGTATAGGGACAGGCTCCTACGAGCAGTACTTC,CASSGIGTGSYEQYF
TRBJ2-7,.,many,TRBV7-8,TGTGCCAGCAGCCACCCTGGAGAGGACGAGCAGTACTTC,CASSHPGEDEQYF
TRBJ1-1,TRBD1,many,TRBV30,TGTGCCTTGATACAGGGGTACGACACTGAAGCTTTCTTT,CALIQGYDTEAFF
TRBJ2-7,TRBD1,many,TRBV28,TGTGCCAGCAGCGTGACCGGGACAGGAGTTTACGAGCAGTACTTC,CASSVTGTGVYEQYF
TRBJ2-7,TRBD2,.,TRBV11-2,TGTGCCAGCAGCTTCACTAGCGGGACCGACGAGCAGTACTTC,CASSFTSGTDEQYF
TRBJ2-7,TRBD1,few,TRBV29-1,TGCAGCGTTCGATTCCCGGGACAGGGTTTTCGCGAGCAGTACTTC,CSVRFPGQGFREQYF
TRBJ1-2,TRBD1,few,TRBV28,TGTGCCAGCAGCCGCATCGGGACAGGGATCTATGGCTACACCTTC,CASSRIGTGIYGYTF
TRBJ2-3,.,.,TRBV28,TGTGCCAGCCCCCCCAGGCGGGTACAGCTTAGCACAGATACGCAGTATTTT,CASPPRRVQLSTDTQYF
TRBJ2-1,.,.,TRBV7-6,TGTGCCAGCAGCGCTGACCCGTCGCGGGATACAGGGAGGTCCTACAGTGAGCAGTTCTTC,CASSADPSRDTGRSYSEQFF
TRBJ2-7,.,.,TRBV14,TGTGCCAGCAGCCAAAGGATAGACTCCTACGAGCAGTACTTC,CASSQRIDSYEQYF
TRBJ2-5,.,many,TRBV11-2,TGTGCCAGCAGCCCCGACACGGTCTATGGGACCCAGTACTTC,CASSPDTVYGTQYF
TRBJ1-1,.,few,TRBV29-1,TGCAGCGTTGGGACGGGCACTGAAGCTTTCTTT,CSVGTGTEAFF
TRBJ2-1,TRBD2,.,TRBV5-1,TGCGCCAGCAGCCGGGAAGCGGGAATCAATGAGCAGTTCTTC,CASSREAGINEQFF
TRBJ2-3,.,.,TRBV29-1,TGCAGCGTTGGCAGGAGGAAGGGCACAGATACGCAGTATTTT,CSVGRRKGTDTQYF
TRBJ1-2,.,many,TRBV30,TGTGCCTGGACAGGAAACTATGGCTACACCTTC,CAWTGNYGYTF
TRBJ2-4,TRBD2,once,TRBV28,TGTGCCAGCAGTCATCCATGGACTAGCGGGAGGGAATTGAACATTCAGTACTTC,CASSHPWTSGRELNIQYF